This T cell receptor beta chain comes out of a study of immune evolution from preneoplasia to lung adenocarcinoma. Overall study results and limits: From normal lung to invasive adenocarcinoma, top clone frequencies appeared to decrease.

This clone appeared a few times. Its antigen is undetermined. V was pared by 1 base and J by 4 bases, with 16 bases between. The CDR3 is 16 residues long. Germline V CDR1 and CDR2: MGHRA, YSYEKL. Using immunoSEQ multiplex PCR, the repertoire was profiled, and TCRdb retains in-frame clones only, with some absent. The table records thousands of clones, approximately 80% of them present only once. The sequence came from a person aged 60-80 years with lung adenocarcinoma. V and J are TRBV4-1 and TRBJ2-5, with D perhaps TRBD1 (6 bases). Material for sequencing was FFPE lung adenocarcinoma in situ tissue. Here the CDR3 DNA reads TGCGCCAGCAGCCAAGTTCGTCAACAGGGAAGAGAGACCCAGTACTTC. It yields the protein CASSQVRQQGRETQYF.